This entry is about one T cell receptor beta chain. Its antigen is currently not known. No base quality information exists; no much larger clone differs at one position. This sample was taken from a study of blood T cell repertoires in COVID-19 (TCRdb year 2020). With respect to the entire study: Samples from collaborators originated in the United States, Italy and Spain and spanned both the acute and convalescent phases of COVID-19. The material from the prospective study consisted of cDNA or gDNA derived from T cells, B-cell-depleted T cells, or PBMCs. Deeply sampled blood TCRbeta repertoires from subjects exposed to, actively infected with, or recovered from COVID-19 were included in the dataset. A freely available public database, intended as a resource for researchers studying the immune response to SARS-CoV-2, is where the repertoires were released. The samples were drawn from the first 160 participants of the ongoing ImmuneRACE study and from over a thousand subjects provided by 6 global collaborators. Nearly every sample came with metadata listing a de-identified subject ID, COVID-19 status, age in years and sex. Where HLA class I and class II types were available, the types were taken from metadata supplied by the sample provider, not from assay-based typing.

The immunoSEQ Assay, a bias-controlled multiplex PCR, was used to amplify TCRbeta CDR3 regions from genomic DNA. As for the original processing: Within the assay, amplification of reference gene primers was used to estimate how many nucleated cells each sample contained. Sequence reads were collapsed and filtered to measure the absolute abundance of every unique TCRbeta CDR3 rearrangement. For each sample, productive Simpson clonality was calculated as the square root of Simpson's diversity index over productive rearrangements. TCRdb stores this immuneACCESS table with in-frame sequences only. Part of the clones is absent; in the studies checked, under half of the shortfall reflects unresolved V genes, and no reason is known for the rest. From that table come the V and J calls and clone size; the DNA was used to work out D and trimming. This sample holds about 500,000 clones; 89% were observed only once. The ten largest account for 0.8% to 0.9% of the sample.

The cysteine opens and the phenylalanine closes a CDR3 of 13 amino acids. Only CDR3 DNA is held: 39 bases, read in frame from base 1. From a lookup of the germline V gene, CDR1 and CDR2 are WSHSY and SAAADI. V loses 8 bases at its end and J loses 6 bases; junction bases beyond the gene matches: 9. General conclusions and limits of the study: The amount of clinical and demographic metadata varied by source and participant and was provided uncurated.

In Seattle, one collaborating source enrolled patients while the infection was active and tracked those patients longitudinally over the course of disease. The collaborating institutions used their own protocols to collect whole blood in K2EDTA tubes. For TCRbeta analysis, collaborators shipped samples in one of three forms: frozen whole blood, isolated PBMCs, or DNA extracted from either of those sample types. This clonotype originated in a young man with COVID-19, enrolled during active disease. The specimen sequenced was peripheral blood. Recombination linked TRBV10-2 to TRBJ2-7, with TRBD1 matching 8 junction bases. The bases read TGCGCCAGCTCTAGCAGGGGGCTACGCGAGCAGTACTTC. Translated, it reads CASSSRGLREQYF.